The TCR beta chain under discussion was sequenced for a study of shared clonotypes between healthy human individuals. Study-wide context: There were three CD4 naive, three CD4 memory, two CD8 naive and one CD8 memory plates per donor.

As handled by the study authors: ImmunoSEQ output lacked quality scores and full-length reads, limiting matched filtering. Using immunoSEQ multiplex PCR, the repertoire was profiled, and TCRdb retains in-frame clones only, with some absent. Clone size and the V and J calls come from that table; the DNA yielded D and trimming. The profile shows 2 million to 2.5 million clones, 90% to 96% of them singletons. The CDR3 loop spans 15 amino acids. Germline loops: CDR1 MNHEY, CDR2 SMNVEV (reference sequence). Losses at the gene ends were 4 bases for V and 9 bases for J; bases not matched to a gene: 5. Study results and caveats: Non-shared clonotypes showed lower generation probabilities than clonotypes common to all four donors.

To note about this clone: Its antigen is not identified.

The sequence was obtained from a man aged 18 to 30 in good health. The chain is built from TRBV27 and TRBJ1-6; 11 bases fit TRBD1. Material: naive CD4+ T cells sorted from blood. Sample subset: CD45RA+ positively selected. The CDR3 nucleotides are TGTGCCAGCAGTTCGGGGGGACAGGGGGGTTCACCCCTCCACTTT. It is translated as CASSSGGQGGSPLHF.